The TCR beta chain described here comes from a study of OX40 agonist ivuxolimab in advanced cancers. For the wider study: Ivuxolimab was a fully human IgG2 agonistic monoclonal antibody targeting the costimulatory receptor OX40 (CD134). Intravenous ivuxolimab was administered to patients every 2 weeks at six dose levels: 0.01, 0.1, 0.3, 1.5, 3 and 10 mg/kg. Of the roughly 50 dose-escalation patients, hepatocellular carcinoma was present in around 19, melanoma in approximately 15, renal cell carcinoma in 9 and head and neck cancer in 9. The paper describes the monotherapy dose-escalation part (N of about 55 patients) of the phase I trial of ivuxolimab. Peripheral TCRbeta sequencing was intended to test whether TCR sequence diversity was altered and clonal T-cell expansion was caused by ivuxolimab. Three dose-escalation patients achieved partial responses, one with hepatocellular carcinoma and two with cutaneous melanoma. Prior anti-PD-1, anti-PD-L1 or anti-CTLA-4 therapy was permitted, and checkpoint inhibitors had been received by around 39% of dose-escalation patients. A male proportion of about 79% and a mean age of approximately 58 years, ranging from about 23 to 90, were recorded for the dose-escalation cohort.

The full study reports these points: At doses from 0.1 to 3.0 mg/kg, clonal expansion was seen in both CD4+ and CD8+ blood T cells between baseline and week 6. After ivuxolimab, expanded clones were on average more numerous among CD8+ T cells than among CD4+ T cells. Low levels of normalized T-cell clonal expansion were also seen in some nonresponding patients. The antigen specificity of the peripheral T cells that underwent clonal expansion was not determined. In the 0.1-3.0 mg/kg groups, partial responders had among the lowest normalized peripheral clonal expansion, particularly in CD8+ T cells.

This clone has only one observation. No cognate antigen has been identified for it. The input lacks base qualities; no much larger clone sits a single base away. Patients with autoimmune disease history or receiving systemic immunosuppression were excluded from the trial. Peripheral blood for TCR sequencing was collected from all dose cohorts at baseline, on cycle 4 day 1, and on cycle 7 day 1. Samples were obtained from an open-label, multicenter, first-in-human phase I dose-escalation trial of ivuxolimab. Adults with locally advanced or metastatic melanoma, renal cell carcinoma, hepatocellular carcinoma or head and neck squamous cell carcinoma were enrolled in the trial. Before TCR sequencing, CD4+ and CD8+ T cells were separately sorted from peripheral blood. Genomic DNA was isolated from the sorted cells so that the TCRbeta CDR3 region could be sequenced. The immunoSEQ Assay was used for sequencing of TCRbeta CDR3 regions. TCRdb retrieved this table from immuneACCESS and kept in-frame rearrangements only. Not all clones are present; in checked studies, unresolved V genes account for under half, and no reason is known for the remainder. Here the sample has about 50,000 clones; approximately 83% occur a single time. The biggest ten clones account for about 1.7% of the sample.

Material: CD4+ or CD8+ T cells sorted from blood, obtained in a trial of the OX40 agonist ivuxolimab. The clonotype originates from an adult with an advanced solid tumor such as melanoma, head and neck, liver or kidney cancer.

This receptor carries the CDR3 CAISAGQGEETQYF. The DNA sequence reads TGTGCCATCAGTGCGGGACAGGGGGAGGAGACCCAGTACTTC. This sequence uses TRBV10-3 and TRBJ2-5; 11 nucleotides in the junction match TRBD1. The germline V gene gives CDR1 as ENHRY and CDR2 as SYGVKD. From V the trimming removes 4 bases and from J it removes 5 bases, while the gene matches leave 3 bases of the junction unaccounted for. From the cysteine up to the phenylalanine, the CDR3 has a length of 14 residues. Just the 42-base CDR3 DNA is kept, in frame starting at base 1.